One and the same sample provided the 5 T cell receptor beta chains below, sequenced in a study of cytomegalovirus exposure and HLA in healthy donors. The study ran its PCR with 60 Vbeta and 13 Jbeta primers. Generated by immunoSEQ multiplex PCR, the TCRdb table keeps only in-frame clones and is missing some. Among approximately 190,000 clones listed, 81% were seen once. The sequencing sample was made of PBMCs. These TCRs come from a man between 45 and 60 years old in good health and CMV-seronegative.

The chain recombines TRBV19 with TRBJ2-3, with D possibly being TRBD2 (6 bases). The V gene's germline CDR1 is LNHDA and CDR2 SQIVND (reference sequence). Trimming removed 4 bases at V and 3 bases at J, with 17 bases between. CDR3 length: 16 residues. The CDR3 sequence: CASSTTRGRLTDTQYF. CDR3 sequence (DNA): TGTGCCAGTAGTACCACGCGAGGGAGGTTGACAGATACGCAGTATTTT.

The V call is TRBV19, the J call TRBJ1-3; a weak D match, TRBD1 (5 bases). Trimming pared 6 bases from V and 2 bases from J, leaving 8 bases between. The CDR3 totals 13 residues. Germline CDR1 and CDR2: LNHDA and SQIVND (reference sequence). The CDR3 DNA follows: TGTGCCAGTAGGCCGGGGGCTGGAAACACCATATATTTT. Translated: CASRPGAGNTIYF.

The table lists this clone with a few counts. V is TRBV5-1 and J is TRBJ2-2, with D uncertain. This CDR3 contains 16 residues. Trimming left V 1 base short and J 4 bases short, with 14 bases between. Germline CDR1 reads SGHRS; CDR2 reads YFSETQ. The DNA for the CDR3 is TGCGCCAGCAGCTTGTCTCAGGCCCCGAGCACCGGGGAGCTGTTTTTT. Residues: CASSLSQAPSTGELFF.

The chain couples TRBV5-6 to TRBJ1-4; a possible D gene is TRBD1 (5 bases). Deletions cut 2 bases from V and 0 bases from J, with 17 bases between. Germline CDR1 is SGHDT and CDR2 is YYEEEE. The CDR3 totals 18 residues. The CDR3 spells CASSFFGGLRTTNEKLFF. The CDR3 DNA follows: TGTGCCAGCAGCTTCTTTGGGGGACTTAGGACAACTAATGAAAAACTGTTTTTT.

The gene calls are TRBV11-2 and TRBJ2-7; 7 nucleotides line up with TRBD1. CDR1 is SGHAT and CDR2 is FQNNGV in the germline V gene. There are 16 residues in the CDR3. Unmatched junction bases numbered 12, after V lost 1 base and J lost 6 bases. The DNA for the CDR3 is TGTGCCAGCAGCTTAGGGACCGGGACAGCGTTTGCCGAGCAGTACTTC. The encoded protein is CASSLGTGTAFAEQYF. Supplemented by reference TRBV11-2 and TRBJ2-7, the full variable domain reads EAGVAQSPRYKIIEKRQSVAFWCNPISGHATLYWYQQILGQGPKLLIQFQNNGVVDDSQLPKDRFSAERLKGVDSTLKIQPAKLEDSAVYLCASSLGTGTAFAEQYFGPGTRLTVT.